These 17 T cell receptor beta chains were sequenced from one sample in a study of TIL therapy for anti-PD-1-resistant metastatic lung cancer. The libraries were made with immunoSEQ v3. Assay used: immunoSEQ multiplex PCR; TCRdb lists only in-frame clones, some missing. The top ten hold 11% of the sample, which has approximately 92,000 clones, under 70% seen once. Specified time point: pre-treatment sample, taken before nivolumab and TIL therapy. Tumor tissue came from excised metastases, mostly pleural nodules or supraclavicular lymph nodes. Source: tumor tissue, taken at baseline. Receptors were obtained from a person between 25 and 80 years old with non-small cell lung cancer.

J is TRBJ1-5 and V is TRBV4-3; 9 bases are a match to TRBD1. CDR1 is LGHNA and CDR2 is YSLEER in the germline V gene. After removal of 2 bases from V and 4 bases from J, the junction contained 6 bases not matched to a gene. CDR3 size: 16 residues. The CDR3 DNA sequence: TGCGCCAGCAGCCAATTTTTCGGGACAGGGAATCAGCCCCAGCATTTT. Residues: CASSQFFGTGNQPQHF.

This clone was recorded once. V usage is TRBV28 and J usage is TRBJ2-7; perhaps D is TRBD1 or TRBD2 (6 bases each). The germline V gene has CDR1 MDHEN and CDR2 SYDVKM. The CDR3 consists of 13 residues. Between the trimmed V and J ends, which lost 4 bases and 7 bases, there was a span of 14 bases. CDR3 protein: CASSSRGGQEQYF. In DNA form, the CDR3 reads TGTGCCAGCAGTTCTCGTGGGGGGCAAGAGCAGTACTTC.

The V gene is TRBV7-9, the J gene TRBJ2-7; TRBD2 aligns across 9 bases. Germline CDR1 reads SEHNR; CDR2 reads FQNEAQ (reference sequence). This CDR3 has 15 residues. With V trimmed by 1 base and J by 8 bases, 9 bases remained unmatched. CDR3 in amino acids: CASSLVTSGLEKQYF. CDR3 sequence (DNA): TGTGCCAGCAGCTTAGTGACTAGCGGCCTGGAGAAGCAGTACTTC. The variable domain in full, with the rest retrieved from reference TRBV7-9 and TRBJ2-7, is DTGVSQNPRHKITKRGQNVTFRCDPISEHNRLYWYRQTLGQGPEFLTYFQNEAQLEKSRLLSDRFSAERPKGSFSTLEIQRTEQGDSAMYLCASSLVTSGLEKQYFGPGTRLTVT.

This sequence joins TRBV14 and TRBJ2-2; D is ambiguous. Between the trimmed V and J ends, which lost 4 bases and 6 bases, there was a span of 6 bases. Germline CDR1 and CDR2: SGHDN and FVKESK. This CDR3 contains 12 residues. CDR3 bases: TGTGCCAGCAGCCCCCTCTCCGGGGAGCTGTTTTTT. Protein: CASSPLSGELFF.

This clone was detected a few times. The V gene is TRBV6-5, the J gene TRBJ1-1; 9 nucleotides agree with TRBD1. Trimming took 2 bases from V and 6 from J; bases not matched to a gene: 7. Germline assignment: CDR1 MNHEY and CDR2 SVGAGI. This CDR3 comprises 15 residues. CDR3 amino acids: CASSYKGQGSAEAFF. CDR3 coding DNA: TGTGCCAGCAGTTACAAGGGACAGGGAAGTGCTGAAGCTTTCTTT.

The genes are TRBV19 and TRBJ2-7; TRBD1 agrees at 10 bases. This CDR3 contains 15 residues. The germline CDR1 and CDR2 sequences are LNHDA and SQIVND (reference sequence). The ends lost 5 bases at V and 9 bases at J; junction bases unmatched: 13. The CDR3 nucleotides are TGTGCCAGTAGTCCAGTCGCCGGGACAGGGGCGCGGCAGTACTTC. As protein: CASSPVAGTGARQYF.

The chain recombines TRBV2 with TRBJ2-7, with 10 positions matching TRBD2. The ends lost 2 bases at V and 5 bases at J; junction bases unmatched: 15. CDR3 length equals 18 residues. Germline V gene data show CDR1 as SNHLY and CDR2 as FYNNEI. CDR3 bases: TGTGCCAGCAGTGAACACTTAGCGGGAGGAACTGGAGAGGACGAGCAGTACTTC. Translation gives CASSEHLAGGTGEDEQYF.

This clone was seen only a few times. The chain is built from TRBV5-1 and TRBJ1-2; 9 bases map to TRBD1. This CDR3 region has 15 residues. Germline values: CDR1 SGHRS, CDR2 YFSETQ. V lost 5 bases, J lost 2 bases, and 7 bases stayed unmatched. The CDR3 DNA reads TGCGCCAGCAGACTTGATACAGGGGGCAACTATGGCTACACCTTC. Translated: CASRLDTGGNYGYTF. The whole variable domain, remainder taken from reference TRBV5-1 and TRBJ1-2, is KAGVTQTPRYLIKTRGQQVTLSCSPISGHRSVSWYQQTPGQGLQFLFEYFSETQRNKGNFPGRFSGRQFSNSRSEMNVSTLELGDSALYLCASRLDTGGNYGYTFGSGTRLTVV.

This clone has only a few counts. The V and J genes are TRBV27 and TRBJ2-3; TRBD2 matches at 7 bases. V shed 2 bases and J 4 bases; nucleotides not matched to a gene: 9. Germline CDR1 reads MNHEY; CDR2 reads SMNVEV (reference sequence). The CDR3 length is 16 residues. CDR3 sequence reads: CASSLRREWGPDTQYF. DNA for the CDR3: TGTGCCAGCAGTTTACGGCGGGAGTGGGGCCCAGATACGCAGTATTTT.

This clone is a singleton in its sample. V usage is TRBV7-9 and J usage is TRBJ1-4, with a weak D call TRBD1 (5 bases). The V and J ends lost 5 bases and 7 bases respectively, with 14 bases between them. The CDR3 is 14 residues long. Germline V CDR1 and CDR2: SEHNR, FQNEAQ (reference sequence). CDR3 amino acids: CASSPGGDSEKLFF. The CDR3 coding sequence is TGTGCCAGCAGCCCAGGAGGGGATAGTGAAAAACTGTTTTTT. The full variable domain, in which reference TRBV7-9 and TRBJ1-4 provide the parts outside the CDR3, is DTGVSQNPRHKITKRGQNVTFRCDPISEHNRLYWYRQTLGQGPEFLTYFQNEAQLEKSRLLSDRFSAERPKGSFSTLEIQRTEQGDSAMYLCASSPGGDSEKLFFGSGTQLSVL.

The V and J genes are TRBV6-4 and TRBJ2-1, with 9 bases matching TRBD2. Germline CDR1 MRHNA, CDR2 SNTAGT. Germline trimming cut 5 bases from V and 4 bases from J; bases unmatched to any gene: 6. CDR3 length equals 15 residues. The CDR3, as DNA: TGTGCCAGCAGTTCTAGCGGGATGAGATACAATGAGCAGTTCTTC. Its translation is CASSSSGMRYNEQFF.

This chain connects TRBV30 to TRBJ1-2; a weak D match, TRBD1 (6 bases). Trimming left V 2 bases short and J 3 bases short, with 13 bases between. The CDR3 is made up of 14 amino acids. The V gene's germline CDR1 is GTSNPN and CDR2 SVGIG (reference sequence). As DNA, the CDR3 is TGTGCCTGGAGTACTCAGGGGCTGGACTATGGCTACACCTTC. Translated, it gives CAWSTQGLDYGYTF.

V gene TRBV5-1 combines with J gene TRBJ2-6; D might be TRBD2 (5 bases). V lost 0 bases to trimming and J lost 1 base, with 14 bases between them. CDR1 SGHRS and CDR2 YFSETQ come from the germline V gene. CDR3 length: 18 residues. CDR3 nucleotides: TGCGCCAGCAGCTTGGTAGAGGGTACGGTATCTGGGGCCAACGTCCTGACTTTC. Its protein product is CASSLVEGTVSGANVLTF.

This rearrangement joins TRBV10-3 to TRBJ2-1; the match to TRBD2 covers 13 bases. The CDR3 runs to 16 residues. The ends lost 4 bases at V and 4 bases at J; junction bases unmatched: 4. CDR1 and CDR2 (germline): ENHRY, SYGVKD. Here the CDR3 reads CAISGRLAGGYNEQFF. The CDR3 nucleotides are TGTGCCATCAGTGGGCGACTAGCGGGGGGTTACAATGAGCAGTTCTTC.

Written as DNA, the CDR3 is TGTGCCAGCAGTGAAGAAATATACGCCTACAATGAGCAGTTCTTC. It specifies CASSEEIYAYNEQFF. The chain links TRBV6-4 to TRBJ2-1; D is undetermined. The CDR3 totals 15 residues. V gave up 3 bases and J gave up 2 bases, with 11 bases separating them. The V gene's germline CDR1 is MRHNA and CDR2 SNTAGT.

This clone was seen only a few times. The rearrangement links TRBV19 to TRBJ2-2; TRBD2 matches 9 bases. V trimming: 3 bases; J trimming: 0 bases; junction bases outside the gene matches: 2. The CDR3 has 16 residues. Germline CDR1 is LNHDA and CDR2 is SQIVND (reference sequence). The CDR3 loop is CASSIPSGTNTGELFF. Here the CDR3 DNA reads TGTGCCAGTAGTATTCCTAGCGGGACGAACACCGGGGAGCTGTTTTTT.

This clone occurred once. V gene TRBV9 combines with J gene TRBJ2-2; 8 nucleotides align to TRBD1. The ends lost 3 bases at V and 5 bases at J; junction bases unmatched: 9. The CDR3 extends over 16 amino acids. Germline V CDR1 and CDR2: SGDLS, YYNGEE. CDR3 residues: CASSDQFGQGTGELFF. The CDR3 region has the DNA TGTGCCAGCAGCGATCAATTTGGACAGGGAACCGGGGAGCTGTTTTTT.